This T cell receptor beta chain appears in the sequencing data of a study of cytomegalovirus exposure and HLA in healthy donors. Study results and limitations: It was reportedly the case that the classifier diagnosed cytomegalovirus status with high specificity and sensitivity. CMV antigen specificity was confirmed in vitro for three CMV-associated chains. TCR beta chains numbering more than 150 were designated cytomegalovirus-associated.

On this clone: Its target is not known.

Clones were sequenced by immunoSEQ multiplex PCR, and TCRdb holds only the in-frame ones, with some missing. The table includes hundreds of thousands of clones, 75% to 90% detected once. Material: PBMCs. This receptor was obtained from a woman between 18 and 29 years old in good health and CMV-seronegative.

DNA for the CDR3: TGTGCCAGCAGCCACTGGGACAGGCCCTACGAGCAGTACTTC. This sequence encodes CASSHWDRPYEQYF. The V and J genes are TRBV11-1 and TRBJ2-7; 8 nucleotides align to TRBD1. The germline V gene encodes CDR1 SGHAT and CDR2 FQDESV (reference sequence). The CDR3 is 14 amino acids. V lost 5 bases, J lost 2 bases, and 5 bases stayed unmatched.